The 10 T cell receptor beta chains below all came from one sample that was sequenced in a study of beta chain features in type 1 diabetes. Since all of the isolated RNA was reverse transcribed, expressed TCRB transcripts were what got sequenced. Assay used: immunoSEQ multiplex PCR; TCRdb lists only in-frame clones, some missing. The repertoire holds about 400,000 clones, roughly 13% seen once, with about 0.01% in the top ten. These receptors lack a known antigen. Study-level results: In every one of the four CD4+ subsets, TCRB CDR3s were moderately but significantly shorter in Type 1 diabetes patients.

Sequenced input: naive CD4+ T cells from blood. The source is a woman between 18 and 29 years old with type 1 diabetes.

The rearrangement links TRBV25-1 to TRBJ2-2, with D possibly TRBD2 on 5 matching bases. In germline, CDR1 is MGHDK, CDR2 SYGVNS. The CDR3 totals 14 residues. V lost 6 bases to trimming and J lost 3 bases, with 11 bases between them. Here the CDR3 reads CASREDGYTGELFF. CDR3 bases: TGTGCCAGCAGGGAGGACGGCTACACCGGGGAGCTGTTTTTT.

This clone was recorded a few times. The chain recombines TRBV2 with TRBJ2-7; D might be TRBD2 (5 bases). Germline V CDR1 and CDR2: SNHLY, FYNNEI. V dropped 3 bases and J dropped 7 bases, with 19 bases sitting between them. This CDR3 is built from 15 residues. CDR3 protein: CASSDRLAGSNEQYF. The CDR3 DNA sequence: TGTGCCAGCAGTGATCGGCTAGCCGGTTCAAATGAGCAGTACTTC.

This clone was recorded a few times. This CDR3 reads CASGLRGSYNEQFF. CDR3 in DNA: TGTGCCAGTGGATTGCGGGGCTCCTACAATGAGCAGTTCTTC. The chain is built from TRBV2 and TRBJ2-1, with D tentatively TRBD2 (6 bases). V lost 9 bases and J 0 bases, leaving 12 bases between the germline ends. The length of the CDR3 is 14 residues. Germline V gene data show CDR1 as SNHLY and CDR2 as FYNNEI.

This clone was counted between two and nine times. V usage is TRBV7-8 and J usage is TRBJ1-3, with D tentatively TRBD1 (5 bases). Trimming stripped 4 bases from V and 1 base from J, with 14 bases between. CDR1 is SGHVS, CDR2 FQNEAQ, per germline. The CDR3 extends over 16 amino acids. The CDR3 protein is CASSSGSRASGNTIYF. The CDR3 region has the DNA TGTGCCAGCAGCTCCGGGAGCAGGGCTTCTGGAAACACCATATATTTT.

The rearrangement links TRBV7-8 to TRBJ2-1; tentatively, D is TRBD1 (5 bases). The CDR3 is 13 residues long. Trimming left V 2 bases short and J 5 bases short, with 7 bases between. CDR1 is SGHVS and CDR2 is FQNEAQ in the germline V gene. The CDR3 loop reads CASSLRGNNEQFF. The CDR3 bases are TGTGCCAGCAGCTTAAGGGGCAACAATGAGCAGTTCTTC.

This clone has just a few counts. This chain links TRBV5-1 with TRBJ2-7; possible D gene TRBD1, 6 bases. The germline V gene encodes CDR1 SGHRS and CDR2 YFSETQ. The CDR3 consists of 13 residues. V was shortened by 0 bases and J by 7 bases, with 11 bases between the two germline ends. In DNA, the CDR3 is TGCGCCAGCAGCTTGGCGCAGGGGCGAGAGCAGTACTTC. This sequence encodes CASSLAQGREQYF.

In this sample, this clone turned up a few times. Other DNA sequences in this sample translate to the same CDR3. This chain joins TRBV19 and TRBJ1-1; D might be TRBD1 (5 bases). The CDR3 covers 13 residues. CDR1 is LNHDA, CDR2 SQIVND, per germline (reference sequence). Trimming left V 4 bases short and J 2 bases short, with 8 bases between. The CDR3 region has the DNA TGTGCCAGTAGTAGTCAGGGAAACACTGAAGCTTTCTTT. It codes for CASSSQGNTEAFF.

The chain couples TRBV7-9 to TRBJ1-2; unclear D gene. Germline V CDR1 and CDR2: SEHNR, FQNEAQ (reference sequence). The CDR3 is made up of 12 amino acids. Between the trimmed V and J ends, which lost 5 bases and 4 bases, there was a span of 8 bases. The CDR3 spells CASSVDGYGYTF. For the CDR3, the DNA is TGTGCCAGCAGCGTAGACGGCTATGGCTACACCTTC.

V is TRBV29-1 and J is TRBJ2-7, with 12 positions matching TRBD1. V shed 2 bases and J 5 bases; nucleotides not matched to a gene: 4. The CDR3 length is 14 residues. Germline V gene data show CDR1 as SQVTM and CDR2 as ANQGSEA. Written as DNA, the CDR3 is TGCAGCGTTGAACGTGGGACAGGGGGCAACGAGCAGTACTTC. Protein product: CSVERGTGGNEQYF.

This clone came up a few times. V usage is TRBV4-2 and J usage is TRBJ2-1; 7 bases align to TRBD2. The germline CDR1 and CDR2 sequences are LGHNA and YNFKEQ. The CDR3 length is 14 residues. The V gene end was trimmed by 3 bases and the J gene end by 2 bases; junction bases not matched to a gene: 1. For the CDR3, the DNA is TGTGCCAGCAGCCATGGGACTACCTACAATGAGCAGTTCTTC. This sequence encodes CASSHGTTYNEQFF.